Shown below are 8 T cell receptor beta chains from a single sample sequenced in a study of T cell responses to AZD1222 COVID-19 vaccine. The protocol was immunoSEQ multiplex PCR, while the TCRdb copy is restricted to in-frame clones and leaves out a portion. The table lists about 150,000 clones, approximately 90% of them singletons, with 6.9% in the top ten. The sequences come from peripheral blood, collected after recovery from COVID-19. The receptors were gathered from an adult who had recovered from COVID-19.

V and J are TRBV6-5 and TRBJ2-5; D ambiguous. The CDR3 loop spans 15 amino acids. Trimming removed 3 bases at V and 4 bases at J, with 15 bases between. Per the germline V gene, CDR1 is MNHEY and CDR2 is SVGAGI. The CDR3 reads CASSYLLGELETQYF. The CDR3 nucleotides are TGTGCCAGCAGTTATCTACTCGGAGAGTTAGAGACCCAGTACTTC.

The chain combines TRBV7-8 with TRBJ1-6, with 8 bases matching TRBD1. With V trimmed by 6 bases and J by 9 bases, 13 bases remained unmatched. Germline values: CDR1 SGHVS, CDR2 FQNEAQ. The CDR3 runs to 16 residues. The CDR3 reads CASRGTGGTVGSPLHF. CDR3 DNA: TGTGCCAGCAGAGGAACAGGGGGGACTGTAGGTTCACCCCTCCACTTT.

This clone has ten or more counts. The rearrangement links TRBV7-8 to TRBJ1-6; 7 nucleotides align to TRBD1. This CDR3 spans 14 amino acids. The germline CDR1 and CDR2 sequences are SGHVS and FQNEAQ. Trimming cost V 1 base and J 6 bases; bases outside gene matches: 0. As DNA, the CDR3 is TGTGCCAGCAGCTTAGACAGGGGTAATTCACCCCTCCACTTT. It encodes CASSLDRGNSPLHF.

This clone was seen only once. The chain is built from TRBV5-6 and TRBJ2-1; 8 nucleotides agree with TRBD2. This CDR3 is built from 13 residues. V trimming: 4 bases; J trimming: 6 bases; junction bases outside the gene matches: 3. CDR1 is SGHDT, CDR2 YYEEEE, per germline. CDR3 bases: TGTGCCAGCAGCCGGCGGGGGGTCAATGAGCAGTTCTTC. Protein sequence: CASSRRGVNEQFF. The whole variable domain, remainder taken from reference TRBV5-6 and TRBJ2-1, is DAGVTQSPTHLIKTRGQQVTLRCSPKSGHDTVSWYQQALGQGPQFIFQYYEEEERQRGNFPDRFSGHQFPNYSSELNVNALLLGDSALYLCASSRRGVNEQFFGPGTRLTVL.

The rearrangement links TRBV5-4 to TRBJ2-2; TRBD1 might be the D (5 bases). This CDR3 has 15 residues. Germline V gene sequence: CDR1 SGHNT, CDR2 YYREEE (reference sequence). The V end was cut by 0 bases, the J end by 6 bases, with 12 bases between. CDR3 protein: CASSLDSGSAGELFF. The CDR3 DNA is TGTGCCAGCAGCTTGGACTCAGGGTCGGCCGGGGAGCTGTTTTTT.

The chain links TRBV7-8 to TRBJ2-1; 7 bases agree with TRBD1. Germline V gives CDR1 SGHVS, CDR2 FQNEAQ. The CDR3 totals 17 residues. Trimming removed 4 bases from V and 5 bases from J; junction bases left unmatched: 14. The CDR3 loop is CASSSGRVDRADNEQFF. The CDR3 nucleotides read TGTGCCAGCAGCTCTGGCCGCGTCGACAGGGCGGACAATGAGCAGTTCTTC.

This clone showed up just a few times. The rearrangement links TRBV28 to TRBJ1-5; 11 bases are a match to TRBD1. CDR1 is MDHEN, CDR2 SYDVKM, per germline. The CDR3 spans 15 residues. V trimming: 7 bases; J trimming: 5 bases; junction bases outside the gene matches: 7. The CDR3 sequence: CASIDRTGGHQPQHF. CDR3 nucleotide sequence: TGTGCCAGCATCGACCGGACAGGGGGCCATCAGCCCCAGCATTTT.

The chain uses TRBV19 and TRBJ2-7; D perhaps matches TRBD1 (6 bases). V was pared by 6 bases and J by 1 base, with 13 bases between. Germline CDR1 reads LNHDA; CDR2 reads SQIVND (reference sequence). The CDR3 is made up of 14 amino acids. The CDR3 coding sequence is TGTGCCAGTAGACAACAGGGTGGGTCCTACGAGCAGTACTTC. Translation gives CASRQQGGSYEQYF.